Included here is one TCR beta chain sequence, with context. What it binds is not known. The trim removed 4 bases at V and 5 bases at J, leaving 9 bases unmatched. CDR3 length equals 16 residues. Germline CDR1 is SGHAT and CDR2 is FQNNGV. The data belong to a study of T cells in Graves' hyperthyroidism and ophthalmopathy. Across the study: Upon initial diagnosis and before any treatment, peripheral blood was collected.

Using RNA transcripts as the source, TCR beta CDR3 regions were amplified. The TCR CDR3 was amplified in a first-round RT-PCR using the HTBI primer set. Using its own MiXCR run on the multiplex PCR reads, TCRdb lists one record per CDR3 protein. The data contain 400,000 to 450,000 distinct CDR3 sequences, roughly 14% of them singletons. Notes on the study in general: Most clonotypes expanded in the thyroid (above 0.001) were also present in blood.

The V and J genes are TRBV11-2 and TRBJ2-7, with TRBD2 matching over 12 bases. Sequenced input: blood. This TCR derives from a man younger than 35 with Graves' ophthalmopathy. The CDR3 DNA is TGTGCCAGCAGCTCCAGGACTAGCGGGATTAGAAACGAGCAGTACTTC. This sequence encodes CASSSRTSGIRNEQYF. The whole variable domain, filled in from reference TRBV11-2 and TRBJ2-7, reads EAGVAQSPRYKIIEKRQSVAFWCNPISGHATLYWYQQILGQGPKLLIQFQNNGVVDDSQLPKDRFSAERLKGVDSTLKIQPAKLEDSAVYLCASSSRTSGIRNEQYFGPGTRLTVT.